What follows are 20 T cell receptor beta chains derived from one specimen sequenced in a study of blood T cell repertoires in COVID-19. Using immunoSEQ multiplex PCR, the repertoire was profiled, and TCRdb retains in-frame clones only, with some absent. The profile shows some 460,000 clones, about 89% of them singletons. Sequencing input: peripheral blood. The receptor set was obtained from a woman aged 25 to 45 with acute or convalescent COVID-19.

This clone was seen more than once but under ten times. The chain couples TRBV5-5 to TRBJ2-7, with D possibly TRBD2 on 7 matching bases. There are 15 residues in the CDR3. In germline, CDR1 is SGHKS, CDR2 YYEKEE (reference sequence). Deletions cut 2 bases from V and 4 bases from J, with 16 bases between. This CDR3 is CASSFTPGGTYEQYF. The DNA for the CDR3 is TGTGCCAGCAGCTTTACCCCGGGGGGCACTTACGAGCAGTACTTC.

This chain uses TRBV15 with TRBJ2-3; 8 bases agree with TRBD2. This CDR3 region has 16 residues. The germline V gene has CDR1 LNHNV and CDR2 YYDKDF (reference sequence). Trimming cost V 4 bases and J 5 bases; bases outside gene matches: 11. The CDR3 DNA sequence: TGTGCCACCAGCACACAAACCGGGACTAGAGAAGATACGCAGTATTTT. This sequence encodes CATSTQTGTREDTQYF.

This clone was seen once. The V call is TRBV28, the J call TRBJ2-6; D possibly corresponds to TRBD2 (6 bases). This CDR3 is built from 17 residues. The germline V gene has CDR1 MDHEN and CDR2 SYDVKM. The V gene lost 3 bases and the J gene lost 4 bases, with 16 bases spanning the gap. As DNA, the CDR3 is TGTGCCAGCAGTTTGTCCCTTGGGGGAGGCGGGGCCAACGTCCTGACTTTC. Translated: CASSLSLGGGGANVLTF.

This clone was detected only a few times. This chain connects TRBV6-6 to TRBJ2-5, with D hard to call. The V end was cut by 11 bases, the J end by 3 bases, with 19 bases between. Germline CDR1 and CDR2: MNHNY and SVGAGI (reference sequence). CDR3 length: 14 residues. This CDR3 is CAGRSESVEETQYF. The CDR3 nucleotides are TGTGCCGGAAGGAGTGAGAGCGTGGAAGAGACCCAGTACTTC.

The rearrangement links TRBV4-1 to TRBJ1-1; D perhaps matches TRBD1 (6 bases). The CDR3 runs to 16 residues. Trimming removed 3 bases from V and 6 bases from J, with 20 bases in between. In germline, CDR1 is MGHRA, CDR2 YSYEKL. The CDR3 DNA follows: TGCGCCAGCAGCCAGCAGGACAGTCGCCACGACGCTGAAGCTTTCTTT. Protein sequence: CASSQQDSRHDAEAFF.

The chain joins TRBV6-5 to TRBJ1-1; maybe TRBD1 (6 bases). The V end lost 8 bases, the J end lost 0 bases, and 10 bases lay between the germline ends. Germline values: CDR1 MNHEY, CDR2 SVGAGI. This CDR3 comprises 13 residues. The DNA of the CDR3 is TGTGCCAGCTCGGACAGCATGAACACTGAAGCTTTCTTT. Protein: CASSDSMNTEAFF.

This chain joins TRBV12-3 or TRBV12-4 and TRBJ2-7, with no clear D. The CDR3 spans 13 residues. V lost 7 bases, J lost 1 base, and 11 bases lay in between. CDR3 loop: CASTPTESYEQYF. The CDR3 nucleotides read TGTGCCAGCACTCCGACTGAATCCTACGAGCAGTACTTC.

V usage is TRBV5-1 and J usage is TRBJ2-7; TRBD2 is a possible D gene (5 bases). Looked up from germline, CDR1 is SGHRS and CDR2 is YFSETQ. V lost 7 bases and J lost 3, with 23 bases in between. The CDR3 extends over 16 amino acids. The CDR3 DNA reads as TGCGCCAGCCGAACGTCCTCGGCCGGGAACCACTACGAGCAGTACTTC. Translating it yields CASRTSSAGNHYEQYF.

J is TRBJ2-7 and V is TRBV5-1; tentatively, D is TRBD1 (6 bases). The CDR3 length is 13 residues. Germline V lookup: CDR1 SGHRS, CDR2 YFSETQ. Trimming took 0 bases from V and 4 from J, leaving 8 bases between them. The chain's CDR3 is CASSLGDTYEQYF. Here the CDR3 DNA reads TGCGCCAGCAGCTTGGGGGACACGTACGAGCAGTACTTC.

J is TRBJ2-4 and V is TRBV5-1, with 9 bases aligning to TRBD1. CDR1 and CDR2 (germline): SGHRS, YFSETQ. The trim removed 0 bases at V and 7 bases at J, leaving 14 bases unmatched. This CDR3 comprises 18 residues. The CDR3 here is CASSLGLGQTGGVNIQYF. CDR3 DNA: TGCGCCAGCAGCTTGGGTTTGGGCCAAACAGGGGGCGTTAACATTCAGTACTTC.

This clone was detected only a few times. J is TRBJ2-1 and V is TRBV6-2 or TRBV6-3; no clear D. Trimming cost V 2 bases and J 5 bases, with 16 bases left between them. This CDR3 has 16 amino acids. CDR1 and CDR2 (germline): MNHEY, SVGEGT. CDR3 DNA sequence: TGTGCCAGCAGTTACCTTGGAGCAGAGAGAAACAATGAGCAGTTCTTC. Residues: CASSYLGAERNNEQFF.

The genes are TRBV9 and TRBJ1-1, with D unclear. The V gene lost 0 bases and the J gene lost 4 bases, with 10 bases spanning the gap. Germline V lookup: CDR1 SGDLS, CDR2 YYNGEE. CDR3 size: 14 residues. The DNA of the CDR3 is TGTGCCAGCAGCGTAGAAACGGGTGGCACTGAAGCTTTCTTT. This encodes CASSVETGGTEAFF.

This rearrangement joins TRBV7-3 to TRBJ2-3, with 8 nucleotides matching TRBD2. CDR3 length: 13 residues. After removal of 5 bases from V and 4 bases from J, the junction contained 2 bases not matched to a gene. Per germline, CDR1 SGHTA and CDR2 FQGTGA. The CDR3 sequence: CASSHGGADTQYF. In nucleotides, the CDR3 is TGTGCCAGCAGCCACGGGGGGGCAGATACGCAGTATTTT.

This rearrangement joins TRBV28 to TRBJ2-3; 7 nucleotides agree with TRBD1. Germline trimming cut 5 bases from V and 1 base from J; bases unmatched to any gene: 12. The CDR3 covers 17 residues. Germline CDR1 reads MDHEN; CDR2 reads SYDVKM. The CDR3 reads CASSTADRKLRTDTQYF. CDR3 bases: TGTGCCAGCAGTACGGCGGACAGGAAACTACGCACAGATACGCAGTATTTT.

V and J are TRBV5-4 and TRBJ1-4, with D tentatively TRBD1 (5 bases). Trimming removed 0 bases at V and 2 bases at J, with 8 bases between. CDR3 size: 15 residues. CDR1 is SGHNT, CDR2 YYREEE, per germline (reference sequence). The CDR3 nucleotides read TGTGCCAGCAGCTTGGGTGGGACTACTAATGAAAAACTGTTTTTT. It specifies CASSLGGTTNEKLFF.

The chain links TRBV25-1 to TRBJ2-1; D not certain. V lost 6 bases to trimming and J lost 3 bases, with 9 bases between them. This CDR3 comprises 13 residues. CDR1 MGHDK and CDR2 SYGVNS come from the germline V gene. The CDR3 loop reads CASSAGIYNEQFF. CDR3 nucleotides: TGTGCCAGCAGCGCAGGAATCTACAATGAGCAGTTCTTC.

CDR3: CASSLVPPGGADSPLHF. In nucleotides, the CDR3 is TGCGCCAGCAGCTTGGTACCCCCGGGGGGGGCAGATTCACCCCTCCACTTT. The chain combines TRBV5-1 with TRBJ1-6; a weak D match, TRBD1 (6 bases). V was trimmed by 0 bases and J by 8 bases, leaving 18 bases between them. The CDR3 spans 17 residues. Germline V gene sequence: CDR1 SGHRS, CDR2 YFSETQ.

Worth noting for this clone: Other DNA sequences in this sample translate to the same CDR3. The rearrangement links TRBV18 to TRBJ1-3, with 8 bases aligning to TRBD1. V trimming: 4 bases; J trimming: 0 bases; junction bases outside the gene matches: 5. CDR1 KGHSH and CDR2 LQKENI come from the germline V gene. This CDR3 contains 16 residues. The CDR3 nucleotides read TGTGCCAGCTCACTGGGACAGGCTGACTCTGGAAACACCATATATTTT. It encodes CASSLGQADSGNTIYF.

This clone was found once. V and J are TRBV24-1 and TRBJ2-2; 10 bases align to TRBD1. The V gene end was trimmed by 8 bases and the J gene end by 7 bases; junction bases not matched to a gene: 9. This CDR3 has 15 residues. The V gene's germline CDR1 is KGHDR and CDR2 SFDVKD. The CDR3 protein is CATKGTGAPGGELFF. The DNA for the CDR3 is TGTGCCACCAAGGGGACAGGGGCGCCCGGCGGGGAGCTGTTTTTT.

This rearrangement joins TRBV6-5 to TRBJ2-7; TRBD1 matches 7 bases. With V trimmed by 7 bases and J by 0 bases, 9 bases remained unmatched. Germline V gene sequence: CDR1 MNHEY, CDR2 SVGAGI. The length of the CDR3 is 15 residues. This CDR3 reads CASKTERDSSYEQYF. CDR3 bases: TGTGCCAGCAAGACCGAAAGGGACAGCTCCTACGAGCAGTACTTC.